This passage covers 19 T cell receptor beta chains from one sample sequenced in a study of low-dose radiotherapy and immunotherapy resistance in tumors. Gene-specific TRAV and TRBV primers were used for first-strand cDNA, covering alpha and beta chains. Amplification of TCRs used a constant-region primer and V-primer adapter for about 19 PCR cycles. In TCRdb, the reads were re-called with MiXCR into one record per CDR3 protein. The sample yields about 9,200 distinct CDR3 sequences, about 41% seen once. All receptors come from a human donor with advanced metastatic prostate, ovarian, gallbladder or colorectal cancer (not recorded which). This table probably holds off-target reads from a library built for another chain.

The chain carries TRBV19 and TRBJ2-7; tentatively, D is TRBD1 (6 bases). The germline CDR1 and CDR2 sequences are LNHDA and SQIVND (reference sequence). V was trimmed by 7 bases and J by 2 bases, leaving 18 bases between them. The CDR3 spans 15 residues. For the CDR3, the DNA is TGTGCCAGTAAATACCGGGACACCGGTGCCTACGAGCAGTACTTC. This gives the protein CASKYRDTGAYEQYF.

The chain employs TRBV7-9 and TRBJ2-1; D may be TRBD2 (6 bases). Trimming pared 8 bases from V and 8 bases from J, leaving 10 bases between. The germline gives CDR1 SEHNR, CDR2 FQNEAQ (reference sequence). The CDR3 is 11 amino acids. The CDR3 spells CASRGMDEQFF. In DNA form, the CDR3 reads TGTGCCAGCCGCGGGATGGATGAGCAGTTCTTC.

Relative to its sample, this clonotype is medium-sized. This rearrangement joins TRBV5-5 to TRBJ2-7; no clear D gene. V was cut by 4 bases and J by 4 bases, with 18 bases left in between. The CDR3 length is 15 residues. From germline, CDR1 is SGHKS and CDR2 YYEKEE (reference sequence). The CDR3 DNA reads as TGTGCCAGCAGCCTCCTTCCGGGTGGCGTTTACGAGCAGTACTTC. This encodes CASSLLPGGVYEQYF.

The chain uses TRBV15 and TRBJ1-5, with a possible D match to TRBD1 (6 bases). The germline gives CDR1 LNHNV, CDR2 YYDKDF (reference sequence). The V and J ends lost 1 base and 9 bases respectively, with 13 bases between them. CDR3 size: 14 residues. The CDR3 loop reads CATSRASGALPQHF. In DNA, the CDR3 is TGTGCCACCAGCAGAGCTTCGGGGGCTCTGCCCCAGCATTTT.

The V call is TRBV7-9, the J call TRBJ2-7; D is undetermined. V gave up 5 bases and J gave up 3 bases, with 8 bases separating them. The germline gives CDR1 SEHNR, CDR2 FQNEAQ (reference sequence). The CDR3 length is 12 residues. Here the CDR3 DNA reads TGTGCCAGCAGCCCCTACCTCTACGAGCAGTACTTC. It specifies CASSPYLYEQYF.

This clonotype turned up a few times. The chain links TRBV29-1 to TRBJ2-7, with TRBD2 identical over 13 bases. After removal of 4 bases from V and 3 bases from J, the junction contained 6 bases not matched to a gene. CDR3 length equals 15 residues. Germline CDR1 reads SQVTM; CDR2 reads ANQGSEA. The CDR3 here is CSVAGGLAGSYEQYF. CDR3 nucleotide sequence: TGCAGCGTTGCGGGGGGACTAGCGGGGAGCTACGAGCAGTACTTC.

This clonotype was detected only once. The chain links TRBV15 to TRBJ2-1; TRBD2 is a possible D gene (5 bases). Trimming took off 0 bases at V and 9 bases at J, with 15 bases between the two ends. Germline CDR1 and CDR2: LNHNV and YYDKDF (reference sequence). The CDR3 is made up of 15 amino acids. DNA of the CDR3: TGTGCCACCAGCAGAGATCTCGAGGGAGCCGGTGAGCAGTTCTTC. As protein: CATSRDLEGAGEQFF.

This clonotype was seen a few times. The chain joins TRBV3-1 to TRBJ1-1; the D is unclear. Trimming left V 0 bases short and J 7 bases short, with 12 bases between. Germline lookup yields CDR1 LGHDT and CDR2 YNNKEL (reference sequence). The CDR3 consists of 14 residues. CDR3 protein: CASSQERSLFEAFF. CDR3 DNA: TGTGCCAGCAGCCAAGAGCGTTCCCTTTTTGAAGCTTTCTTT.

This rearrangement joins TRBV11-2 to TRBJ1-1; the D gene is possibly TRBD1 (5 bases). The CDR3 contains 14 residues. Germline values: CDR1 SGHAT, CDR2 FQNNGV. V was trimmed by 3 bases and J by 3 bases, leaving 11 bases between them. CDR3 loop: CASSLAGGDTEAFF. The CDR3 nucleotides read TGTGCCAGCAGCTTGGCGGGGGGAGACACTGAAGCTTTCTTT.

The genes are TRBV20-1 and TRBJ2-6, with D unclear. V lost 5 bases and J lost 2, with 7 bases in between. From germline, CDR1 is DFQATT and CDR2 SNEGSKA (reference sequence). The CDR3 contains 13 residues. The CDR3: CSAPQTGANVLTF. The CDR3 coding sequence is TGCAGTGCTCCCCAGACTGGGGCCAACGTCCTGACTTTC.

By share, this clonotype ranks as medium-sized. This chain connects TRBV28 to TRBJ1-5; a possible D gene is TRBD1 (6 bases). Trimming left V 5 bases short and J 4 bases short, with 12 bases between. Germline V gene lookup returns CDR1 MDHEN and CDR2 SYDVKM. The CDR3 runs 14 residues. The CDR3 region is CASSPQGPNQPQHF. The CDR3 DNA sequence: TGTGCCAGCAGTCCTCAGGGGCCAAATCAGCCCCAGCATTTT.

This clonotype was detected a few times. This chain links TRBV28 with TRBJ2-3; unclear D gene. V was cut by 6 bases and J by 0 bases, with 7 bases left in between. Per germline, CDR1 MDHEN and CDR2 SYDVKM. There are 13 residues in the CDR3. The CDR3 nucleotides are TGTGCCAGCAGCCGAGTTAGCACAGATACGCAGTATTTT. It yields the protein CASSRVSTDTQYF.

A few counts support this clonotype. This sequence joins TRBV11-3 and TRBJ2-1, with TRBD2 as a possible D gene (5 bases). This CDR3 is 15 amino acids long. The V gene lost 1 base and the J gene lost 4 bases, with 11 bases spanning the gap. Germline lookup yields CDR1 SGHNT and CDR2 YENEEA. CDR3 sequence (DNA): TGTGCCAGCAGCTTAGGTAGCGATGCTTACAATGAGCAGTTCTTC. This sequence encodes CASSLGSDAYNEQFF.

The J gene is TRBJ2-3, the V gene TRBV11-2; D uncertain. The V end was cut by 1 base, the J end by 1 base, with 12 bases between. Germline-derived CDR1 and CDR2 are SGHAT and FQNNGV. There are 16 residues in the CDR3. DNA for the CDR3: TGTGCCAGCAGCTTAGCGTCAGGCCGGGGCACAGATACGCAGTATTTT. Translation: CASSLASGRGTDTQYF. Filled out from reference TRBV11-2 and TRBJ2-3, the complete variable domain reads EAGVAQSPRYKIIEKRQSVAFWCNPISGHATLYWYQQILGQGPKLLIQFQNNGVVDDSQLPKDRFSAERLKGVDSTLKIQPAKLEDSAVYLCASSLASGRGTDTQYFGPGTRLTVL.

This clonotype came up a few times. J is TRBJ2-6 and V is TRBV28; no clear D gene. CDR1 and CDR2 from the germline V gene are MDHEN and SYDVKM. The CDR3 sequence is 14 residues long. The V end was cut by 2 bases, the J end by 4 bases, with 6 bases between. CDR3 residues: CASSLLTGANVLTF. CDR3 in DNA: TGTGCCAGCAGTTTACTTACAGGGGCCAACGTCCTGACTTTC.

The rearrangement joins TRBV19 to TRBJ1-5, with a tentative D call TRBD1 (5 bases). This CDR3 has 15 residues. Trimming took 2 bases from V and 6 from J, leaving 14 bases between them. Germline V gives CDR1 LNHDA, CDR2 SQIVND (reference sequence). In nucleotides, the CDR3 is TGTGCCAGTAGTATATTCTCCCAGGGAGCTCAGCCCCAGCATTTT. Amino acid sequence: CASSIFSQGAQPQHF.

By proportion, this clonotype is medium-sized. The chain carries TRBV2 and TRBJ2-3; the match to TRBD2 covers 10 bases. The CDR3 consists of 16 residues. The trim removed 5 bases at V and 2 bases at J, leaving 7 bases unmatched. Germline CDR1 reads SNHLY; CDR2 reads FYNNEI. The CDR3 loop is CASSPWSGGATDTQYF. Here the CDR3 DNA reads TGTGCCAGCAGTCCTTGGAGCGGGGGGGCCACAGATACGCAGTATTTT. Based on the CDR3 plus reference TRBV2 and TRBJ2-3, the full variable domain is EPEVTQTPSHQVTQMGQEVILRCVPISNHLYFYWYRQILGQKVEFLVSFYNNEISEKSEIFDDQFSVERPDGSNFTLKIRSTKLEDSAMYFCASSPWSGGATDTQYFGPGTRLTVL.

The rearrangement links TRBV5-1 to TRBJ2-4; D is uncertain. Trimming left V 0 bases short and J 5 bases short, with 15 bases between. The germline gives CDR1 SGHRS, CDR2 YFSETQ. CDR3 length equals 16 residues. The CDR3 loop reads CASSLEVGRTQNIQYF. Written as DNA, the CDR3 is TGCGCCAGCAGCTTGGAGGTGGGAAGGACGCAAAACATTCAGTACTTC.

This chain connects TRBV20-1 to TRBJ2-7; D is perhaps TRBD1 or TRBD2 (5 bases each). V was pared by 0 bases and J by 3 bases, with 18 bases between. The germline CDR1 and CDR2 sequences are DFQATT and SNEGSKA (reference sequence). This CDR3 has 16 residues. CDR3 amino acids: CSARDGFTGPFYEQYF. Written as DNA, the CDR3 is TGCAGTGCTAGAGATGGGTTCACGGGACCTTTCTACGAGCAGTACTTC.